The clone carrying this T cell receptor (beta chain) was detected a few times. The germline gives CDR1 SGHRS, CDR2 YFSETQ. The CDR3 spans 14 residues. V lost 4 bases to trimming and J lost 8 bases, with 18 bases between them. This specimen belongs to a study of memory CD4+ T cells and cytomegalovirus serostatus. Background on the study: Of the healthy Belgian adults, 9 or 10 were CMV seropositive and 24 seronegative.

Some clones are missing from TCRdb's copy, which holds only in-frame ones; the method was immunoSEQ multiplex PCR. The table includes around 45,000 clones, around four fifths detected once. The sort gate was single viable CD3+CD4+CD8-CD45RO+ cells for memory CD4+ T cells. After thawing, CD4+ T cells were positively selected. The genes are TRBV5-1 and TRBJ1-1, with no clear D. Source material: memory CD4+ T cells from blood. This clonotype was obtained from an adult in good health and CMV-seronegative. CDR3 bases: TGCGCCAGCAGCATGGAGGCGAGGCGAGGGGAAGCTTTCTTT. It translates to CASSMEARRGEAFF.